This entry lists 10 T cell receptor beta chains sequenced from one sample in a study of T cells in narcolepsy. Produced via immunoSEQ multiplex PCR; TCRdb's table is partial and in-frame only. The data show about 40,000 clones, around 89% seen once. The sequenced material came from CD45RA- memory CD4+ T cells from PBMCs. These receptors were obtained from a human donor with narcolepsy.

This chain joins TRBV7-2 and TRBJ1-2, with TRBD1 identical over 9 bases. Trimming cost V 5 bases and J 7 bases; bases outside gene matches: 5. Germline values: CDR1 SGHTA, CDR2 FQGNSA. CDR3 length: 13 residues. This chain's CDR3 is CASSTRTGVGYTF. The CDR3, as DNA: TGTGCCAGCAGCACCCGGACAGGGGTTGGCTACACCTTC.

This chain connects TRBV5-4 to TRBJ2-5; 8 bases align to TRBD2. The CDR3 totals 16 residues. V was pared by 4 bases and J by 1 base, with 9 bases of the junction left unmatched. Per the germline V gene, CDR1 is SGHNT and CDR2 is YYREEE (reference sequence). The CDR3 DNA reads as TGTGCCAGCAGCCCTAGGGGGAGCGGGAGCCAAGAGACCCAGTACTTC. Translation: CASSPRGSGSQETQYF.

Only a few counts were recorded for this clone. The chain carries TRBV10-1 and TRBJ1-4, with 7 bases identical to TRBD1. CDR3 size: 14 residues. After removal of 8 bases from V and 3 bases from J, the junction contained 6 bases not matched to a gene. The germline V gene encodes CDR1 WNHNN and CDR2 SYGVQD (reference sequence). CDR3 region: CASGSRGPNEKLFF. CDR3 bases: TGCGCCAGCGGAAGTAGGGGGCCTAATGAAAAACTGTTTTTT.

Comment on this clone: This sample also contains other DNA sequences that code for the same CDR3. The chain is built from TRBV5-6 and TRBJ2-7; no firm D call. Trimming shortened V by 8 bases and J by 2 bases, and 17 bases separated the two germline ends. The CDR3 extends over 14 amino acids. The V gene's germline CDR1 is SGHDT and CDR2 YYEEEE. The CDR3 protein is CASSIFALPYEQYF. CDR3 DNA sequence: TGTGCCAGTAGCATCTTTGCTCTTCCCTACGAGCAGTACTTC.

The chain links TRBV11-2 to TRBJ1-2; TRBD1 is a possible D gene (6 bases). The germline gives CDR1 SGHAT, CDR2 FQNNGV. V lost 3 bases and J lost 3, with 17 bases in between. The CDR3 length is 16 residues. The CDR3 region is CASSFPSGEGDYGYTF. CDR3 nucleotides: TGTGCCAGCAGCTTTCCCAGCGGAGAGGGGGACTATGGCTACACCTTC.

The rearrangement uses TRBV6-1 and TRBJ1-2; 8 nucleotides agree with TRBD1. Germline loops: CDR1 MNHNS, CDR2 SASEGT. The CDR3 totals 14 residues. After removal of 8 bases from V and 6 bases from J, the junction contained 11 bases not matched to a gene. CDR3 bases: TGTGCCAGCGGGGCAGGGGGCGACGTCAATGGCTACACCTTC. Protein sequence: CASGAGGDVNGYTF.

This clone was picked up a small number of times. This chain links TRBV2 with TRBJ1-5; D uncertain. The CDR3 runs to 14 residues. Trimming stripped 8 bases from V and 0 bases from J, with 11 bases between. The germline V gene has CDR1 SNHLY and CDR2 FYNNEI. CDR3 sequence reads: CASGWQNSNQPQHF. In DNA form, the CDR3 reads TGTGCCAGCGGTTGGCAGAATAGCAATCAGCCCCAGCATTTT.

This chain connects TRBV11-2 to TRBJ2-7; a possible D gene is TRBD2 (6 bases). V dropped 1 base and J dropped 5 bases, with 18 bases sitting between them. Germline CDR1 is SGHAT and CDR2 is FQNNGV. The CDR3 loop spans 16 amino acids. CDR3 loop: CASSLAVGGLRDEQYF. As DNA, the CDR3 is TGTGCCAGCAGCTTAGCGGTAGGAGGGCTTCGGGACGAGCAGTACTTC.

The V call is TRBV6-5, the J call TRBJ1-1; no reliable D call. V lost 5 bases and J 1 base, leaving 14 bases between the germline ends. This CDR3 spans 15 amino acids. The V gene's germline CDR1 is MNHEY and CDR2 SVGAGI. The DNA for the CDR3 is TGTGCCAGCAGTGCCCCTCCCCGACCGAACACTGAAGCTTTCTTT. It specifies CASSAPPRPNTEAFF.

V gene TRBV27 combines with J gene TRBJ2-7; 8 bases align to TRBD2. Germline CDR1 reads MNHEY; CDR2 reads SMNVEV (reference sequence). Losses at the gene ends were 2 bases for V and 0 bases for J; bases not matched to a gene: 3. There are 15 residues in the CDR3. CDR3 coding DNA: TGTGCCAGCAGTTTAGGGGCGGGGGGCTCCTACGAGCAGTACTTC. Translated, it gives CASSLGAGGSYEQYF.